The present T cell receptor (beta chain) was sequenced within a study of CD8+CD57+ T cells in acquired aplastic anemia. The CDR3 loop spans 16 amino acids. The V segment lost 2 bases and the J segment 8 bases; nucleotides outside the gene matches: 11. From germline, CDR1 is SGHNT and CDR2 YYREEE (reference sequence). CDR3 and TCR beta VDJ profiling relied on genomic DNA as the template. In TCRdb, the reads were re-called with MiXCR into one record per CDR3 protein. Among about 130,000 distinct CDR3 sequences, roughly 50% were seen once, and the ten largest hold around 2.5%. This clonotype was counted between two and nine times.

The chain is built from TRBV5-4 and TRBJ2-1; 9 bases are shared with TRBD1. This clonotype was obtained from a human donor in good health, serving as a control. Sequencing used sorted CD4+, CD8+, or CD8+CD57+ T cells (not recorded which) from PBMCs. The CDR3 DNA sequence: TGTGCCAGCAGCTTCCACAGGGGGCAGGGGTTAGATGAGCAGTTCTTC. Translated: CASSFHRGQGLDEQFF.